This T cell receptor beta chain comes out of a study of T-cell reconstitution after alpha-beta-depleted transplantation in children. The CDR3 has 15 residues. CDR1 MNHEY and CDR2 SVGAGI come from the germline V gene. V was clipped by 2 bases and J by 2 bases; unmatched bases: 3. The TCRbeta library incorporated unique molecular identifiers. MiXCR, applied by TCRdb to the PCR reads, yields one record per CDR3 protein. The table lists roughly 120,000 distinct CDR3 sequences, 10% of them singletons, with roughly 8% in the top ten. This sequence joins TRBV6-5 and TRBJ2-1, with 7 bases lining up with TRBD2. This sequence originates from a human donor who donated a stem cell graft to a child with acute lymphoblastic leukemia. The starting material was PBMCs from the stem cell graft donor, obtained from the stem cell graft. Here the CDR3 DNA reads TGTGCCAGCAGTTACGTAGCGGGTCCCTACAATGAGCAGTTCTTC. Translated: CASSYVAGPYNEQFF.